This T cell receptor (beta chain) was recorded in a study of OX40 agonist ivuxolimab in advanced cancers. At the level of the study: Patients undergoing dose escalation presented with hepatocellular carcinoma, melanoma, renal cell or head and neck cancer. A male proportion of just over 80% was recorded, with mean age about 54 years and range roughly 20 to 90. Allowance was made for prior anti-PD-1, anti-PD-L1 or anti-CTLA-4 therapy, and roughly 40% had some.

Sequencing was performed with immunoSEQ multiplex PCR; in TCRdb, only in-frame clones are kept and a portion is missing. The sample contains 70,000 or so clones, approximately 86% of which appear only once. The germline V and J ends were trimmed by 0 bases and 6 bases, with 11 bases remaining between them. The CDR3 spans 13 residues. Germline lookup yields CDR1 GTSNPN and CDR2 SVGIG (reference sequence). V and J are TRBV30 and TRBJ1-2, with TRBD1 as a possible D gene (6 bases). This specimen consisted of CD4+ or CD8+ T cells sorted from blood, obtained in a trial of the OX40 agonist ivuxolimab. The clonotype originates from an adult with an advanced solid tumor such as melanoma, head and neck, liver or kidney cancer. For the CDR3, the DNA is TGTGCCTGGAGTGTAGCGGGGGCTAATGGCTACACCTTC. Translated: CAWSVAGANGYTF.